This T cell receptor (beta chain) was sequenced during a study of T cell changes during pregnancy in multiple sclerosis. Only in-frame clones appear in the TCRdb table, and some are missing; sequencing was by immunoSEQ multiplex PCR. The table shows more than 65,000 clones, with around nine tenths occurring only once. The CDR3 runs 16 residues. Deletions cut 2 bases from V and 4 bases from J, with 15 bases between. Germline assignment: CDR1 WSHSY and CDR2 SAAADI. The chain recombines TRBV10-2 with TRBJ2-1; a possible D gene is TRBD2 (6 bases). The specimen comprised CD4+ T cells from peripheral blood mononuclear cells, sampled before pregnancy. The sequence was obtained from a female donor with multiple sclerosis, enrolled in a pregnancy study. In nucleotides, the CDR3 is TGCGCCAGCAGTGAGGGGTCGGGGGACCGATACAATGAGCAGTTCTTC. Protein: CASSEGSGDRYNEQFF.